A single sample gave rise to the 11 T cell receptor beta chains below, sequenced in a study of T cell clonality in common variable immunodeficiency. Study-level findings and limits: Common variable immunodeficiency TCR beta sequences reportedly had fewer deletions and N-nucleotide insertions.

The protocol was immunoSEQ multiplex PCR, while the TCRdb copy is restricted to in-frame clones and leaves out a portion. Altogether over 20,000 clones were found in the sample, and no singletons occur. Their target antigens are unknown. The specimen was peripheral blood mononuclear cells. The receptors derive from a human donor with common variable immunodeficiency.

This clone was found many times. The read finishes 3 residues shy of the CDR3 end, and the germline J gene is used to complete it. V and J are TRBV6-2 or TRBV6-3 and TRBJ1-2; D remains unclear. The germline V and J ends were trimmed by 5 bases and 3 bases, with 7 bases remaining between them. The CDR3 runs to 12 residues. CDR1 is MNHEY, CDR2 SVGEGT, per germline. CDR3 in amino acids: CASSLNDYGYTF. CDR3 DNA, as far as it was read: TGTGCCAGCAGTCTAAATGACTATGGC.

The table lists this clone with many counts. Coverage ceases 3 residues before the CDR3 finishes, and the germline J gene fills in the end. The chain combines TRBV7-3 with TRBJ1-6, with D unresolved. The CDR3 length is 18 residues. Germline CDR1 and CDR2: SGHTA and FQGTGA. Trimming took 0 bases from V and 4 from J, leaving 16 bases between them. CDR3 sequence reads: CASSLTPQTRGYNSPLHF. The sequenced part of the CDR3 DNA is TGTGCCAGCAGCTTAACTCCGCAAACCCGAGGGTATAATTCACCC. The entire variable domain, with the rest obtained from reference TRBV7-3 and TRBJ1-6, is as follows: GAGVSQTPSNKVTEKGKYVELRCDPISGHTALYWYRQSLGQGPEFLIYFQGTGAADDSGLPNDRFFAVRPEGSVSTLKIQRTERGDSAVYLCASSLTPQTRGYNSPLHFGNGTRLTVT.

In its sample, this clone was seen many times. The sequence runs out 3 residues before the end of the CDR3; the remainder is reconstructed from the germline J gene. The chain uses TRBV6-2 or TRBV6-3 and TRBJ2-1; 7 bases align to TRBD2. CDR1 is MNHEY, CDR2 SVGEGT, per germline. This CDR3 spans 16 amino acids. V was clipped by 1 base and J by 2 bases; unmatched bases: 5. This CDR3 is CASSYWQGGTYNEQFF. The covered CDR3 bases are TGTGCCAGCAGTTACTGGCAGGGAGGGACCTACAATGAG.

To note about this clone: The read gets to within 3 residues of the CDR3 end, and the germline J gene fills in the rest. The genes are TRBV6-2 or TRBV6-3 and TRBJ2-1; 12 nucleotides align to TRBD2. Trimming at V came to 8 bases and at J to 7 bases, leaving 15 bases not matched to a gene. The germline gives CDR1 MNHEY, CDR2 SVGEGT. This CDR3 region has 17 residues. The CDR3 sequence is CASGGGPSGGAMNEQFF. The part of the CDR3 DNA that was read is TGTGCCAGCGGCGGCGGTCCTAGCGGGGGGGCCATGAATGAG.

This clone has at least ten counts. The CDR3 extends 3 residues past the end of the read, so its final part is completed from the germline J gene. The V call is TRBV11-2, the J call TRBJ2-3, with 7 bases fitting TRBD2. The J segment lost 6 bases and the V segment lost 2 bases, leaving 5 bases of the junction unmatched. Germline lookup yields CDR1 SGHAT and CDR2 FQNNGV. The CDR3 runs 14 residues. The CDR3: CASSLNGGRDTQYF. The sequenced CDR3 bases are TGTGCCAGCAGCTTAAACGGGGGGAGGGATACG.

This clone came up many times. The covered CDR3 bases are TGTGCCAGCAGCTTAGGGGGGCGGAACACAGATACG. It encodes CASSLGGRNTDT. The full CDR3 is CASSLGGRNTDTQYF. V is TRBV11-3 and J is TRBJ2-3, with D tentatively TRBD1 (6 bases). The DNA ends 3 residues before the CDR3 does, and the rest of the CDR3 is filled in from the germline J gene. The CDR3 is made up of 15 amino acids. CDR1 SGHNT and CDR2 YENEEA come from the germline V gene. The V end was cut by 1 base, the J end by 2 bases, with 10 bases between.

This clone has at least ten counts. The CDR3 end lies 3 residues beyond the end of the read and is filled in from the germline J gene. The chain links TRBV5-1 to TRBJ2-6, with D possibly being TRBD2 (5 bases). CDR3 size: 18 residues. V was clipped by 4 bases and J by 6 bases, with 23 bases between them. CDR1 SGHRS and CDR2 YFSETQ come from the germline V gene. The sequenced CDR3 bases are TGCGCCAGCAGCCTGGCCCCCGCGACGGACTTTGAGGCCAACGTC. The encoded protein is CASSLAPATDFEANV. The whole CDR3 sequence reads CASSLAPATDFEANVLTF.

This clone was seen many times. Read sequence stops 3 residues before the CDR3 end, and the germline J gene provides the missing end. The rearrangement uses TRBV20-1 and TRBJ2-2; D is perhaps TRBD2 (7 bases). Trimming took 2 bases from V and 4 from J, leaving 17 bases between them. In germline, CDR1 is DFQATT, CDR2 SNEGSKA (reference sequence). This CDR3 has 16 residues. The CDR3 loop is CSARTQWGGRTGELFF. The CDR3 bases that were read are TGCAGTGCTAGAACTCAATGGGGGGGGCGCACCGGGGAG.

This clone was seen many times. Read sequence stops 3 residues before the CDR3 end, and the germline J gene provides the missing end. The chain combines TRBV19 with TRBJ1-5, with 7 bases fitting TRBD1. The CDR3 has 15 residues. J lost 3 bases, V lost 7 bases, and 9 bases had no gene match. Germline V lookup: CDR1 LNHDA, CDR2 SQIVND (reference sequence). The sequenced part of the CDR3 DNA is TGTGCCAGTAACGCCCCCGGGACAGTCAATCAGCCC. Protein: CASNAPGTVNQP. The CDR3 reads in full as CASNAPGTVNQPQHF.

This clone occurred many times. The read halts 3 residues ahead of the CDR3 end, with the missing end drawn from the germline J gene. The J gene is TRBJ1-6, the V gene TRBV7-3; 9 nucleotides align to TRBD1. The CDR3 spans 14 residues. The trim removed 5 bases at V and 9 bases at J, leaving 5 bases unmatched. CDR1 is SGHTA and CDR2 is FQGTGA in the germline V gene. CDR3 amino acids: CASSTTGGRSPLHF. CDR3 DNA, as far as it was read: TGTGCCAGCAGCACGACAGGGGGTCGTTCACCC.

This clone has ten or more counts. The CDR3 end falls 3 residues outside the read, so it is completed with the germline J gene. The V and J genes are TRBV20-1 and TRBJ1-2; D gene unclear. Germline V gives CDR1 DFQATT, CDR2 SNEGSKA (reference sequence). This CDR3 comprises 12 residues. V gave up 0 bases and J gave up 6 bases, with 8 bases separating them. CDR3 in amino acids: CSARDPSDGYTF. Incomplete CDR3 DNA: TGCAGTGCTAGAGACCCCTCCGATGGC.